This passage covers 30 T cell receptor beta chains from one sample sequenced in a study of T cell changes during pregnancy in multiple sclerosis. Data came from immunoSEQ multiplex PCR; TCRdb stores just in-frame clones and leaves some out. The sample holds approximately 130,000 clones, approximately 96% seen once. The sequenced sample was peripheral blood, obtained after pregnancy. All receptors come from a female donor with multiple sclerosis, enrolled in a pregnancy study.

The chain combines TRBV7-2 with TRBJ2-1; 14 bases match TRBD2. The CDR3 covers 18 residues. After removal of 4 bases from V and 9 bases from J, the junction contained 14 bases not matched to a gene. Germline CDR1 and CDR2: SGHTA and FQGNSA. This chain's CDR3 is CASSSRPGTSGRTAEQFF. The CDR3 DNA follows: TGTGCCAGCAGCTCGCGCCCCGGGACTAGCGGGAGAACCGCTGAGCAGTTCTTC.

This clone was observed once. The chain carries TRBV4-3 and TRBJ2-7; no clear D. The germline CDR1 and CDR2 sequences are LGHNA and YSLEER. V gave up 5 bases and J gave up 2 bases, with 10 bases separating them. The CDR3 sequence is 13 residues long. The CDR3 reads CASSYQLAYEQYF. DNA for the CDR3: TGCGCCAGCAGCTACCAGTTGGCCTACGAGCAGTACTTC.

This chain connects TRBV23-1 to TRBJ1-1; no reliable D call. TRBV23-1 belongs to the ORF category, with a function that is uncertain. This CDR3 region has 13 residues. With 4 bases removed from V and 1 base from J, the gap between germline ends came to 7 bases. In nucleotides, the CDR3 is TGCGCCAGCAGTCTGACTGAGAACACTGAAGCTTTCTTT. Translation gives CASSLTENTEAFF.

The rearrangement uses TRBV14 and TRBJ2-2; TRBD1 is a possible D gene (5 bases). CDR3 length equals 17 residues. CDR1 is SGHDN, CDR2 FVKESK, per germline. Trimming pared 1 base from V and 3 bases from J, leaving 15 bases between. The CDR3 here is CASSQVAGRVYTGELFF. The CDR3 coding sequence is TGTGCCAGCAGCCAAGTGGCCGGCAGGGTGTACACCGGGGAGCTGTTTTTT.

The chain employs TRBV13 and TRBJ2-3; 7 bases fit TRBD2. The CDR3 totals 15 residues. The J segment lost 3 bases and the V segment lost 5 bases, leaving 8 bases of the junction unmatched. Germline V lookup: CDR1 PRHDT, CDR2 FYEKMQ (reference sequence). The CDR3 sequence is CASSALLASTDTQYF. The CDR3 DNA is TGTGCCAGCAGCGCCTTACTAGCGTCGACAGATACGCAGTATTTT.

The V and J genes are TRBV27 and TRBJ2-2; the match to TRBD1 covers 8 bases. The ends lost 3 bases at V and 0 bases at J; junction bases unmatched: 9. CDR1 is MNHEY, CDR2 SMNVEV, per germline (reference sequence). The CDR3 sequence is 18 residues long. CDR3 residues: CASSFRGRGRANTGELFF. The CDR3 coding sequence is TGTGCCAGCAGTTTTCGCGGCAGGGGGCGCGCGAACACCGGGGAGCTGTTTTTT.

V is TRBV15 and J is TRBJ2-5, with 13 bases fitting TRBD2. Germline CDR1 reads LNHNV; CDR2 reads YYDKDF (reference sequence). The CDR3 covers 17 residues. V shed 3 bases, J shed 2 bases, and the junction held 6 bases outside the gene matches. The CDR3 region is CATSRRLAGGFQETQYF. CDR3 sequence (DNA): TGTGCCACCAGCAGGCGACTAGCGGGAGGATTTCAAGAGACCCAGTACTTC.

The chain combines TRBV6-5 with TRBJ2-2, with TRBD1 matching 8 bases. This CDR3 spans 15 amino acids. Germline CDR1 MNHEY, CDR2 SVGAGI. The V and J ends lost 6 bases and 7 bases, in that order; junction bases with no gene match: 10. The CDR3 region is CASRDGQGGGGELFF. The CDR3 DNA is TGTGCCAGCAGAGACGGACAGGGTGGTGGCGGGGAGCTGTTTTTT.

This clone appeared a single time. The chain combines TRBV6-5 with TRBJ2-1; D unclear. Germline loops: CDR1 MNHEY, CDR2 SVGAGI. The CDR3 totals 14 residues. Between the trimmed V and J ends, which lost 6 bases and 6 bases, there was a span of 15 bases. CDR3 nucleotide sequence: TGTGCCAGCAGGCTTACGCCTCGCGCCAATGAGCAGTTCTTC. Its protein product is CASRLTPRANEQFF.

The rearrangement uses TRBV29-1 and TRBJ2-7, with D perhaps TRBD1 (6 bases). Trimming removed 5 bases from V and 7 bases from J, with 18 bases in between. The CDR3 runs to 13 residues. CDR1 is SQVTM, CDR2 ANQGSEA, per germline. The CDR3 DNA reads as TGCAGCGTTCAGGGGTCGAAAAAGGGGGAGCAGTACTTC. Its translation: CSVQGSKKGEQYF.

This clone was observed a single time. The CDR3 DNA reads TGTGCCAGCAGGCCGACTAGCGGGTCCTACGAGCAGTACTTC. Its translation: CASRPTSGSYEQYF. V gene TRBV2 combines with J gene TRBJ2-7, with TRBD2 identical over 10 bases. CDR3 length: 14 amino acids. The J segment lost 1 base and the V segment lost 6 bases, leaving 3 bases of the junction unmatched. The germline V gene has CDR1 SNHLY and CDR2 FYNNEI.

The genes are TRBV5-4 and TRBJ2-3, with D perhaps matching TRBD2 (5 bases). The V gene's germline CDR1 is SGHNT and CDR2 YYREEE (reference sequence). V dropped 1 base and J dropped 2 bases, with 11 bases sitting between them. The CDR3 runs to 15 residues. The CDR3 sequence: CASSLYAGVTDTQYF. The CDR3 nucleotides read TGTGCCAGCAGCTTGTATGCGGGCGTCACAGATACGCAGTATTTT.

The chain is built from TRBV6-1 and TRBJ2-1; 7 bases map to TRBD2. V dropped 7 bases and J dropped 2; count of bases not matched to a gene: 8. The CDR3 loop spans 15 amino acids. The germline V gene has CDR1 MNHNS and CDR2 SASEGT. The CDR3 nucleotides read TGTGCCAGCAATCCGACTAGCTTTACCTACAATGAGCAGTTCTTC. Amino acids: CASNPTSFTYNEQFF.

The rearrangement links TRBV9 to TRBJ2-1; the match to TRBD2 covers 12 bases. This CDR3 comprises 16 residues. The V gene end was trimmed by 0 bases and the J gene end by 9 bases; junction bases not matched to a gene: 7. Per germline, CDR1 SGDLS and CDR2 YYNGEE. The chain's CDR3 is CASSVAGLAGTFEQFF. The DNA of the CDR3 is TGTGCCAGCAGCGTAGCGGGACTAGCGGGCACCTTTGAGCAGTTCTTC.

The chain combines TRBV6-6 with TRBJ2-3, with a possible D match to TRBD1 (5 bases). The CDR3 contains 12 residues. Germline CDR1 is MNHNY and CDR2 is SVGAGI (reference sequence). Between the trimmed V and J ends, which lost 10 bases and 1 base, there was a span of 9 bases. Here the CDR3 reads CAISRGTDTQYF. CDR3 in DNA: TGTGCCATCAGCAGGGGCACAGATACGCAGTATTTT.

V gene TRBV25-1 combines with J gene TRBJ1-2; D gene ambiguous. The CDR3 runs 11 residues. From germline, CDR1 is MGHDK and CDR2 SYGVNS. Trimming cost V 1 base and J 6 bases, with 3 bases left between them. In DNA, the CDR3 is TGTGCCAGCAGTGAATTTAATGGCTACACCTTC. Translation: CASSEFNGYTF.

The CDR3 loop reads CASKIGQLNTEAFF. The CDR3 DNA reads TGTGCCAGCAAAATTGGACAGTTGAACACTGAAGCTTTCTTT. The genes are TRBV6-5 and TRBJ1-1; possible D gene TRBD1, 6 bases. The CDR3 extends over 14 amino acids. Germline V gene data show CDR1 as MNHEY and CDR2 as SVGAGI. V was cut by 7 bases and J by 0 bases, with 12 bases left in between.

This chain joins TRBV6-1 and TRBJ2-7, with TRBD1 matching 8 bases. Germline V lookup: CDR1 MNHNS, CDR2 SASEGT. Trimming at V came to 5 bases and at J to 5 bases, leaving 5 bases not matched to a gene. The CDR3 sequence is 13 residues long. The DNA of the CDR3 is TGTGCCAGCAGTTTGACAGGGGAGAACGAGCAGTACTTC. Translated: CASSLTGENEQYF.

The V gene is TRBV19, the J gene TRBJ1-4; no clear D. V was shortened by 3 bases and J by 0 bases, with 5 bases between the two germline ends. Germline values: CDR1 LNHDA, CDR2 SQIVND (reference sequence). The CDR3 consists of 14 residues. The CDR3 loop is CASSIPSTNEKLFF. DNA for the CDR3: TGTGCCAGTAGTATTCCCTCAACTAATGAAAAACTGTTTTTT.

V and J are TRBV7-8 and TRBJ2-1; 10 nucleotides line up with TRBD2. This CDR3 region has 14 residues. Germline V gene data show CDR1 as SGHVS and CDR2 as FQNEAQ. The V segment lost 3 bases and the J segment 8 bases; nucleotides outside the gene matches: 4. CDR3 in amino acids: CASSLSGRADEQFF. CDR3 in DNA: TGTGCCAGCAGCTTGAGCGGGAGGGCGGATGAGCAGTTCTTC.

The chain recombines TRBV29-1 with TRBJ2-1, with 9 bases matching TRBD1. This CDR3 contains 13 residues. From germline, CDR1 is SQVTM and CDR2 ANQGSEA. With V trimmed by 3 bases and J by 5 bases, 2 bases remained unmatched. In nucleotides, the CDR3 is TGCAGCGTTGAGGGACAGGGAAACAATGAGCAGTTCTTC. It translates to CSVEGQGNNEQFF.

The V and J genes are TRBV29-1 and TRBJ2-2; 11 bases agree with TRBD1. Germline CDR1 SQVTM, CDR2 ANQGSEA. The CDR3 is 16 residues long. The ends lost 1 base at V and 5 bases at J; junction bases unmatched: 6. In DNA, the CDR3 is TGCAGCGTTGAAGTTTCGGACAGGGGGCTGACCGGGGAGCTGTTTTTT. Its translation: CSVEVSDRGLTGELFF.

CDR3 loop: CASSLTGVSEKLFF. In DNA, the CDR3 is TGTGCCAGCAGCCTGACAGGGGTCAGTGAAAAACTGTTTTTT. The chain joins TRBV28 to TRBJ1-4, with TRBD1 matching 8 bases. Germline V gene sequence: CDR1 MDHEN, CDR2 SYDVKM. V lost 6 bases, J lost 7 bases, and 7 bases stayed unmatched. The CDR3 consists of 14 residues.

J is TRBJ1-5 and V is TRBV29-1; maybe TRBD1 (6 bases). The ends were cut back, 4 bases at V and 4 bases at J, with 11 bases in the middle. Germline CDR1 SQVTM, CDR2 ANQGSEA. The CDR3 spans 13 residues. This CDR3 reads CSVVVGANQPQHF. The DNA for the CDR3 is TGCAGCGTTGTTGTGGGGGCGAATCAGCCCCAGCATTTT.

The chain recombines TRBV11-3 with TRBJ2-1; weak D call: TRBD1 (6 bases). CDR1 and CDR2 from the germline V gene are SGHNT and YENEEA. The CDR3 is 15 residues long. The V and J ends lost 3 bases and 0 bases respectively, with 9 bases between them. The CDR3 region has the DNA TGTGCCAGCAGCTTGAGGGGGAGCTCCTACAATGAGCAGTTCTTC. This encodes CASSLRGSSYNEQFF.

The V gene is TRBV4-1, the J gene TRBJ2-7; 10 nucleotides line up with TRBD1. V shed 4 bases, J shed 3 bases, and the junction held 6 bases outside the gene matches. The CDR3 contains 15 residues. The germline gives CDR1 MGHRA, CDR2 YSYEKL. CDR3: CASSLLGDRGYEQYF. The CDR3 DNA follows: TGCGCCAGCAGCCTCCTGGGGGACAGGGGCTACGAGCAGTACTTC.

The chain has TRBV28 and TRBJ2-7; D perhaps matches TRBD1 (5 bases). CDR3 length equals 14 residues. V was shortened by 3 bases and J by 3 bases, with 12 bases between the two germline ends. CDR1 and CDR2 (germline): MDHEN, SYDVKM. The CDR3 coding sequence is TGTGCCAGCAGTTTCGTGGGGCCGATCTACGAGCAGTACTTC. Its protein product is CASSFVGPIYEQYF.

Only a few counts were recorded for this clone. This rearrangement joins TRBV28 to TRBJ1-3; 7 nucleotides agree with TRBD1. The CDR3 is 14 amino acids. Per germline, CDR1 MDHEN and CDR2 SYDVKM. V was clipped by 6 bases and J by 5 bases; unmatched bases: 7. CDR3 coding DNA: TGTGCCAGCAGCCTAAAGGGACAGAGAAACACCATATATTTT. It is translated as CASSLKGQRNTIYF.

This chain joins TRBV28 and TRBJ1-1; TRBD1 might be the D (6 bases). V gave up 2 bases and J gave up 8 bases, with 12 bases separating them. CDR3 length equals 13 residues. Germline CDR1 and CDR2: MDHEN and SYDVKM. The CDR3, as DNA: TGTGCCAGCAGTTTAGGACAGATCTTAGAAGCTTTCTTT. It translates to CASSLGQILEAFF.

The chain has TRBV5-6 and TRBJ2-7; 15 bases map to TRBD2. V shed 4 bases, J shed 4 bases, and the junction held 3 bases outside the gene matches. Germline V gene sequence: CDR1 SGHDT, CDR2 YYEEEE. CDR3 length: 15 amino acids. The CDR3 DNA is TGTGCCAGCAGCCATGGGACTAGCGGGAGGTACGAGCAGTACTTC. Its translation: CASSHGTSGRYEQYF.